The clone carrying this T cell receptor (beta chain) was found a few times. The target antigen is unknown. This entry is derived from a study of beta chain features in type 1 diabetes. Findings of the study overall: Type 1 diabetes patients had TCRB CDR3s that were shorter (moderately but significantly so) in all four CD4+ subsets.

The CDR3 is 15 residues long. V was clipped by 5 bases and J by 4 bases; unmatched bases: 10. In germline, CDR1 is SEHNR, CDR2 FQNEAQ (reference sequence). cDNA synthesis used the whole RNA isolate, giving expressed TCRB sequences. Here immunoSEQ multiplex PCR was the method, and the copy in TCRdb shows in-frame clones only, minus some. Of 350,000 to 450,000 clones detected, around 12% appear once; the ten largest clones hold about 0.01%. This sequence originates from a young woman with type 1 diabetes. Sequencing used naive CD4+ T cells from blood. The chain carries TRBV7-9 and TRBJ2-7; TRBD2 aligns across 8 bases. The CDR3 region has the DNA TGTGCCAGCAGCCGGGCGGGGGGTCTAGTGTACGAGCAGTACTTC. It encodes CASSRAGGLVYEQYF.